The next 29 T cell receptor beta chains were all read from a single sample in a study of T cells in Graves' hyperthyroidism and ophthalmopathy. It was RNA transcripts that yielded the amplified TCR beta CDR3 regions. When the TCR CDR3 underwent first-round RT-PCR, the HTBI primer set was used. TCRdb re-called the multiplex PCR reads with MiXCR, one entry per CDR3 protein. The sample lists over 250,000 distinct CDR3 sequences, approximately 15% occurring once. The sequenced sample consisted of blood. These receptor sequences come from a woman aged 55-69 years with Graves' ophthalmopathy.

This clonotype was seen a handful of times. In nucleotides, the CDR3 is TGCAGTGCTAGAGATCCCCAGGGACCGTATCAGCCCCAGCATTTT. Amino acids: CSARDPQGPYQPQHF. The chain joins TRBV20-1 to TRBJ1-5; possible D gene TRBD1, 5 bases. This CDR3 has 15 amino acids. Germline V lookup: CDR1 DFQATT, CDR2 SNEGSKA (reference sequence). Trimming pared 0 bases from V and 5 bases from J, leaving 14 bases between.

The chain has TRBV7-3 and TRBJ2-2; D unresolved. This CDR3 spans 14 amino acids. In germline, CDR1 is SGHTA, CDR2 FQGTGA. Trimming stripped 3 bases from V and 1 base from J, with 6 bases between. The CDR3 nucleotides are TGTGCCAGCAGCTTTACCAAGAACACCGGGGAGCTGTTTTTT. It encodes CASSFTKNTGELFF. The entire variable domain, with the rest obtained from reference TRBV7-3 and TRBJ2-2, is as follows: GAGVSQTPSNKVTEKGKYVELRCDPISGHTALYWYRQSLGQGPEFLIYFQGTGAADDSGLPNDRFFAVRPEGSVSTLKIQRTERGDSAVYLCASSFTKNTGELFFGEGSRLTVL.

A note on this clonotype: Because the CDR3 is missing its conserved closing phenylalanine or tryptophan, this is likely a read error. The V and J genes are TRBV19 and TRBJ1-5; no clear D. The CDR3 length is 13 residues. Trimming removed 3 bases at V and 4 bases at J, with 7 bases between. Germline lookup yields CDR1 LNHDA and CDR2 SQIVND (reference sequence). CDR3 amino acids: CASSIGRNQPQHL. Written as DNA, the CDR3 is TGTGCCAGTAGTATCGGCAGAAATCAGCCCCAGCATCTT.

This clonotype was picked up a small number of times. The genes are TRBV20-1 and TRBJ2-2; D remains unclear. From germline, CDR1 is DFQATT and CDR2 SNEGSKA (reference sequence). This CDR3 contains 17 residues. The germline V and J ends were trimmed by 6 bases and 4 bases, with 24 bases remaining between them. CDR3 in DNA: TGCAGTGCCACCTTGTTTGGCGCCGAAAGTGGCACCGGGGAGCTGTTTTTT. It is translated as CSATLFGAESGTGELFF.

The table lists this clonotype with a few counts. The chain combines TRBV20-1 with TRBJ2-7; TRBD1 is a possible D gene (5 bases). V shed 0 bases and J shed 0 bases, with 9 bases lying between them. The CDR3 runs 14 residues. Germline V CDR1 and CDR2: DFQATT, SNEGSKA (reference sequence). The CDR3 sequence is CSARDYRLSYEQYF. The CDR3 nucleotides are TGCAGTGCTAGAGATTACAGGCTCTCCTACGAGCAGTACTTC.

The table lists this clonotype with many counts. J is TRBJ1-6 and V is TRBV12-3 or TRBV12-4, with no clear D. V gave up 2 bases and J gave up 8 bases, with 7 bases separating them. The CDR3 runs 13 residues. As DNA, the CDR3 is TGTGCCAGCAGTTTAAAAGCGGATTCACCCCTCCACTTT. Protein: CASSLKADSPLHF.

In this sample, this clonotype turned up many times. The chain uses TRBV6-5 and TRBJ1-1, with a tentative D call TRBD1 (5 bases). This CDR3 region has 15 residues. Trimming stripped 0 bases from V and 3 bases from J, with 11 bases between. In germline, CDR1 is MNHEY, CDR2 SVGAGI. CDR3 nucleotides: TGTGCCAGCAGTTACTCCGGGGGTCGTCACACTGAAGCTTTCTTT. As protein: CASSYSGGRHTEAFF.

The chain uses TRBV4-3 and TRBJ1-5; D is ambiguous. The CDR3 has 16 amino acids. Per the germline V gene, CDR1 is LGHNA and CDR2 is YSLEER. Trimming shortened V by 0 bases and J by 4 bases, and 13 bases separated the two germline ends. The chain's CDR3 is CASSQEPRAENQPQHF. The CDR3 DNA reads TGCGCCAGCAGCCAAGAACCCCGAGCGGAAAATCAGCCCCAGCATTTT.

This clonotype was detected only a few times. This chain links TRBV25-1 with TRBJ2-1; 10 positions match TRBD1. Germline V gene data show CDR1 as MGHDK and CDR2 as SYGVNS. CDR3 size: 14 residues. V trimming: 7 bases; J trimming: 8 bases; junction bases outside the gene matches: 8. The CDR3 loop is CASIPDRGLDEQFF. As DNA, the CDR3 is TGTGCCAGCATCCCCGACAGGGGGCTCGATGAGCAGTTCTTC.

This clonotype was detected ten times or more. The V and J genes are TRBV20-1 and TRBJ1-2; 11 nucleotides line up with TRBD1. V lost 0 bases, J lost 6 bases, and 3 bases stayed unmatched. Per germline, CDR1 DFQATT and CDR2 SNEGSKA (reference sequence). The CDR3 loop spans 14 amino acids. CDR3 sequence reads: CSARDRTGGDGYTF. CDR3 in DNA: TGCAGTGCTAGAGATAGGACAGGGGGCGATGGCTACACCTTC.

At least ten counts were recorded for this clonotype. The chain employs TRBV5-1 and TRBJ1-5; no clear D. The CDR3 sequence is 15 residues long. Germline assignment: CDR1 SGHRS and CDR2 YFSETQ. Trimming removed 5 bases from V and 2 bases from J, with 14 bases in between. For the CDR3, the DNA is TGCGCCAGCAGAAGATCAATTGGGGGCAATCAGCCCCAGCATTTT. Protein sequence: CASRRSIGGNQPQHF.

This clonotype was seen ten or more times. The chain couples TRBV28 to TRBJ2-7; D not certain. Germline V lookup: CDR1 MDHEN, CDR2 SYDVKM. V lost 5 bases to trimming and J lost 3 bases, with 11 bases between them. This CDR3 spans 13 amino acids. The CDR3 DNA reads TGTGCCAGCAGTCCGGCCCTTTACTACGAGCAGTACTTC. Translation: CASSPALYYEQYF.

In DNA form, the CDR3 reads TGTGCCAGCAGTTTCGGGACCGCGGGGGGAAACACCATATATTTT. Translation: CASSFGTAGGNTIYF. The chain combines TRBV12-3 or TRBV12-4 with TRBJ1-3; the D gene is possibly TRBD1 (5 bases). V was cut by 3 bases and J by 4 bases, with 13 bases left in between. This CDR3 region has 15 residues.

This clonotype was seen repeatedly, ten times or more. The chain is built from TRBV6-2 or TRBV6-3 and TRBJ2-3, with D perhaps TRBD2 (6 bases). CDR3 length: 13 amino acids. V gave up 8 bases and J gave up 2 bases, with 11 bases separating them. Germline-derived CDR1 and CDR2 are MNHEY and SVGEGT. The CDR3 bases are TGTGCCAGCCTCGGGGGATACACAGATACGCAGTATTTT. Translated: CASLGGYTDTQYF.

The rearrangement uses TRBV13 and TRBJ2-3; 8 bases are shared with TRBD1. Germline V gene sequence: CDR1 PRHDT, CDR2 FYEKMQ (reference sequence). CDR3 length equals 19 residues. V was clipped by 1 base and J by 1 base; unmatched bases: 13. The CDR3 is CASSLENRGKVRRTDTQYF. CDR3 nucleotides: TGTGCCAGCAGCTTAGAAAACAGGGGGAAGGTCCGCCGCACAGATACGCAGTATTTT.

This clonotype was counted a few times. This rearrangement joins TRBV4-2 to TRBJ1-4; 8 bases are a match to TRBD1. V shed 4 bases and J 7 bases; nucleotides not matched to a gene: 11. CDR1 and CDR2 from the germline V gene are LGHNA and YNFKEQ. This CDR3 has 16 residues. The CDR3 is CASSPQGQGAPEKLFF. The DNA of the CDR3 is TGTGCCAGCAGCCCCCAGGGGCAGGGGGCGCCTGAAAAACTGTTTTTT.

This clonotype has a count of ten or more. The genes are TRBV11-2 and TRBJ1-1; D ambiguous. The CDR3 sequence is 15 residues long. Germline assignment: CDR1 SGHAT and CDR2 FQNNGV. The V end lost 5 bases, the J end lost 0 bases, and 13 bases lay between the germline ends. The CDR3 region is CASSLTGRLNTEAFF. CDR3 nucleotides: TGTGCCAGCAGCCTAACGGGCAGACTGAACACTGAAGCTTTCTTT.

This clonotype was observed a handful of times. The V call is TRBV7-3, the J call TRBJ1-2; a weak D match, TRBD1 (6 bases). Trimming stripped 2 bases from V and 5 bases from J, with 12 bases between. CDR3 length: 14 residues. CDR1 and CDR2 (germline): SGHTA, FQGTGA. The chain's CDR3 is CASSLGQGIYGYTF. The DNA for the CDR3 is TGTGCCAGCAGCTTAGGGCAGGGGATTTATGGCTACACCTTC.

In its sample, this clonotype was seen many times. V is TRBV29-1 and J is TRBJ1-1, with 7 nucleotides matching TRBD1. Germline CDR1 is SQVTM and CDR2 is ANQGSEA. Trimming cost V 5 bases and J 5 bases; bases outside gene matches: 11. The CDR3 has 14 residues. CDR3 nucleotides: TGCAGCGTTCGGCTTTGGGAGGGGGCGACTGAAGCTTTCTTT. Its protein product is CSVRLWEGATEAFF.

Many counts were recorded for this clonotype. The chain carries TRBV6-5 and TRBJ1-2; 9 bases match TRBD1. V trimming: 2 bases; J trimming: 4 bases; junction bases outside the gene matches: 11. Germline CDR1 is MNHEY and CDR2 is SVGAGI. This CDR3 has 17 amino acids. CDR3 in DNA: TGTGCCAGCAGTTACGTCCCGGGACAGGGAGATCGCTATGGCTACACCTTC. It translates to CASSYVPGQGDRYGYTF.

CDR3 sequence (DNA): TGTGCCAGCAGTGCGACATTTAACACTGAAGCTTTCTTT. Translated, it gives CASSATFNTEAFF. This chain joins TRBV12-3 or TRBV12-4 and TRBJ1-1; no firm D call. This CDR3 has 13 residues. V was pared by 5 bases and J by 2 bases, with 9 bases between.

In this sample, this clonotype turned up many times. The chain joins TRBV7-2 to TRBJ2-7, with 7 bases fitting TRBD1. Germline trimming cut 6 bases from V and 3 bases from J; bases unmatched to any gene: 8. This CDR3 comprises 14 residues. Germline CDR1 reads SGHTA; CDR2 reads FQGNSA. The CDR3 reads CASRPWDSYYEQYF. The CDR3 bases are TGTGCCAGCAGACCCTGGGACAGCTACTACGAGCAGTACTTC.

This clonotype was observed at least ten times. The rearrangement joins TRBV28 to TRBJ2-7, with 11 bases that match TRBD2. CDR3 size: 15 residues. V lost 5 bases, J lost 4 bases, and 7 bases stayed unmatched. Germline CDR1 reads MDHEN; CDR2 reads SYDVKM. The CDR3 DNA is TGTGCCAGCAGTGTAGCGGGAGGGCCGGCGTACGAGCAGTACTTC. Translated: CASSVAGGPAYEQYF.

This clonotype was counted at least ten times. The J gene is TRBJ1-2, the V gene TRBV28; 8 bases line up with TRBD1. From germline, CDR1 is MDHEN and CDR2 SYDVKM. CDR3 length equals 16 residues. With 4 bases clipped from V and 4 bases from J, the junction kept 11 bases outside the gene matches. The CDR3 spells CASSSATTGVPYGYTF. The CDR3 DNA reads TGTGCCAGCAGTTCGGCTACGACAGGGGTACCCTATGGCTACACCTTC.

This chain joins TRBV4-2 and TRBJ1-2; no reliable D call. Trimming removed 4 bases from V and 0 bases from J, with 12 bases in between. Germline loops: CDR1 LGHNA, CDR2 YNFKEQ. The CDR3 sequence is 15 residues long. The CDR3 coding sequence is TGTGCCAGCAGCCCTAGCAGCTTCTCTAACTATGGCTACACCTTC. This codes for CASSPSSFSNYGYTF.

This clonotype appeared many times. The chain has TRBV3-1 and TRBJ1-6; no clear D gene. Germline V gene sequence: CDR1 LGHDT, CDR2 YNNKEL (reference sequence). The CDR3 is 14 amino acids. Trimming cost V 6 bases and J 8 bases, with 14 bases left between them. The CDR3 nucleotides are TGTGCCAGCAGAAACGTCGGGGTACATTCACCCCTCCACTTT. It encodes CASRNVGVHSPLHF.

This clonotype was picked up a small number of times. V is TRBV5-1 and J is TRBJ1-1; 7 nucleotides agree with TRBD1. Germline CDR1 is SGHRS and CDR2 is YFSETQ. The CDR3 has 14 amino acids. Trimming removed 4 bases from V and 4 bases from J; junction bases left unmatched: 7. CDR3 in amino acids: CASSPGTESTEAFF. In nucleotides, the CDR3 is TGCGCCAGCAGCCCCGGGACAGAAAGCACTGAAGCTTTCTTT.

The chain links TRBV12-3 or TRBV12-4 to TRBJ2-7; 8 nucleotides align to TRBD2. After removal of 5 bases from V and 1 base from J, the junction contained 10 bases not matched to a gene. The CDR3 covers 16 residues. CDR3 sequence reads: CASSRRRGETSYEQYF. CDR3 nucleotide sequence: TGTGCCAGCAGTCGGAGGCGGGGGGAAACATCCTACGAGCAGTACTTC.

This clonotype was observed many times. The genes are TRBV2 and TRBJ1-1; no clear D gene. V lost 5 bases and J lost 7, with 8 bases in between. Germline CDR1 and CDR2: SNHLY and FYNNEI. The CDR3 contains 11 residues. The CDR3 nucleotides read TGTGCCAGCAGTACCACGGTTGAAGCTTTCTTT. Translated: CASSTTVEAFF. Full variable domain (rest looked up from reference TRBV2 and TRBJ1-1): EPEVTQTPSHQVTQMGQEVILRCVPISNHLYFYWYRQILGQKVEFLVSFYNNEISEKSEIFDDQFSVERPDGSNFTLKIRSTKLEDSAMYFCASSTTVEAFFGQGTRLTVV.